This T cell receptor beta chain originates from a study of CD8 T cells in ankylosing spondylitis. In TCRdb, the 5' RACE reads were re-called with MiXCR into one record per CDR3 protein. The table has hundreds of thousands of distinct CDR3 sequences, around 18% seen once. V was pared by 6 bases and J by 7 bases, with 9 bases between. The CDR3 is 11 amino acids. V is TRBV12-3 or TRBV12-4 and J is TRBJ2-5, with D uncertain. The sample was blood, either unsorted or a sorted T cell fraction (not recorded which). The sequence derives from a male donor with ankylosing spondylitis or in good health (not recorded which). CDR3 bases: TGTGCCAGCAGGCTCGATGGGACCCAGTACTTC. Translated, it gives CASRLDGTQYF.